The 16 T cell receptor beta chains presented below share a single source sample, sequenced in a study of T cell repertoires in cytomegalovirus infection. MiXCR was run by TCRdb on the reads, yielding one entry per CDR3 protein. The table has roughly 320,000 distinct CDR3 sequences, around 9.6% seen once. The sample was PBMCs. All receptors derive from a human donor in good health (CMV status not recorded). Some clones in this sample may be carry-over from other donors' samples.

This clonotype was seen a few times. V gene TRBV15 combines with J gene TRBJ1-1, with D possibly being TRBD1 (5 bases). The V end lost 2 bases, the J end lost 4 bases, and 11 bases lay between the germline ends. The CDR3 runs 14 residues. Germline-derived CDR1 and CDR2 are LNHNV and YYDKDF (reference sequence). The CDR3 protein is CATSRLQGPTEAFF. As DNA, the CDR3 is TGTGCCACCAGCAGACTGCAGGGCCCCACTGAAGCTTTCTTT.

The sample holds many counts of this clonotype. The rearrangement uses TRBV10-3 and TRBJ1-4; D may be TRBD1 (6 bases). There are 15 residues in the CDR3. Germline V gene data show CDR1 as ENHRY and CDR2 as SYGVKD. V shed 0 bases and J shed 5 bases, with 10 bases lying between them. The CDR3: CAISESSQGNEKLFF. In DNA form, the CDR3 reads TGTGCCATCAGTGAGTCCAGTCAGGGGAATGAAAAACTGTTTTTT.

This clonotype has at least ten counts. The CDR3 sequence: CSVQSGRDLIDTQYF. The CDR3 DNA follows: TGCAGCGTTCAATCGGGCAGGGACCTAATTGATACGCAGTATTTT. The gene calls are TRBV29-1 and TRBJ2-3, with D possibly being TRBD1 or TRBD2 (5 bases each). Between the trimmed V and J ends, which lost 5 bases and 6 bases, there was a span of 21 bases. Germline values: CDR1 SQVTM, CDR2 ANQGSEA. This CDR3 is 15 amino acids long.

CDR3 DNA: TGTGCCAGCACCCAGCGGGGAAACTCCTACAATGAGCAGTTCTTC. This translates into CASTQRGNSYNEQFF. The chain uses TRBV6-2 or TRBV6-3 and TRBJ2-1; 7 bases map to TRBD2. V trimming: 7 bases; J trimming: 0 bases; junction bases outside the gene matches: 6. From germline, CDR1 is MNHEY and CDR2 SVGEGT. The length of the CDR3 is 15 residues.

The sample holds many counts of this clonotype. The V call is TRBV14, the J call TRBJ1-1, with D maybe TRBD1 (6 bases). With 0 bases removed from V and 4 bases from J, the gap between germline ends came to 12 bases. This CDR3 is 15 amino acids long. Germline V CDR1 and CDR2: SGHDN, FVKESK. CDR3 in amino acids: CASSQDRSGATEAFF. DNA of the CDR3: TGTGCCAGCAGCCAAGATCGATCAGGGGCCACTGAAGCTTTCTTT.

This clonotype has a count of ten or more. This sequence joins TRBV3-1 and TRBJ2-6, with D perhaps matching TRBD1 (5 bases). The CDR3 spans 18 residues. Looked up from germline, CDR1 is LGHDT and CDR2 is YNNKEL (reference sequence). V dropped 0 bases and J dropped 4 bases, with 16 bases sitting between them. This CDR3 is CASSQEARAILGANVLTF. The CDR3 bases are TGTGCCAGCAGCCAAGAGGCCAGGGCAATCCTGGGGGCCAACGTCCTGACTTTC.

This clonotype has at least ten counts. The chain uses TRBV7-9 and TRBJ1-3; tentative D call: TRBD1 (6 bases). This CDR3 contains 15 residues. Per germline, CDR1 SEHNR and CDR2 FQNEAQ (reference sequence). Deletions cut 6 bases from V and 3 bases from J, with 15 bases between. The CDR3 coding sequence is TGTGCCAGCAGACACAGGGAGTTTGATGGAAACACCATATATTTT. Its protein is CASRHREFDGNTIYF.

CDR3 bases: TGCGCCAGCAGCACGACAGGGATCTCCTACAATGAGCAGTTCTTC. Translating it yields CASSTTGISYNEQFF. V and J are TRBV5-1 and TRBJ2-1; TRBD1 agrees at 7 bases. The germline CDR1 and CDR2 sequences are SGHRS and YFSETQ. This CDR3 is built from 15 residues. With 4 bases clipped from V and 0 bases from J, the junction kept 4 bases outside the gene matches.

This clonotype was observed many times. The chain employs TRBV7-2 and TRBJ1-1; D remains ambiguous. Germline V gene sequence: CDR1 SGHTA, CDR2 FQGNSA. There are 13 residues in the CDR3. V was trimmed by 5 bases and J by 6 bases, leaving 13 bases between them. The CDR3 nucleotides are TGTGCCAGCAGCCCTTCTCGGCTCCCTGAAGCTTTCTTT. Translating gives CASSPSRLPEAFF.

The chain couples TRBV5-4 to TRBJ2-1; 11 nucleotides agree with TRBD2. Trimming cost V 5 bases and J 6 bases; bases outside gene matches: 7. The CDR3 has 15 residues. The germline V gene encodes CDR1 SGHNT and CDR2 YYREEE (reference sequence). The CDR3 protein is CASRPTSGITNEQFF. CDR3 in DNA: TGTGCCAGCAGACCGACTAGCGGGATCACCAATGAGCAGTTCTTC.

This clonotype was observed at least ten times. This sequence joins TRBV28 and TRBJ2-5, with 9 bases fitting TRBD1. This CDR3 has 14 residues. Germline V gene data show CDR1 as MDHEN and CDR2 as SYDVKM. V was pared by 6 bases and J by 4 bases, with 6 bases of the junction left unmatched. This chain's CDR3 is CASSPGQGIETQYF. The DNA of the CDR3 is TGTGCCAGCAGCCCGGGACAGGGTATAGAGACCCAGTACTTC.

In its sample, this clonotype was seen a few times. CDR3: CASSLRGGAGGNTEAFF. CDR3 nucleotide sequence: TGTGCCAGCAGCCTTCGGGGGGGGGCGGGGGGGAACACTGAAGCTTTCTTT. V usage is TRBV7-6 and J usage is TRBJ1-1; D might be TRBD1 (6 bases). There are 17 residues in the CDR3. With 5 bases removed from V and 1 base from J, the gap between germline ends came to 20 bases. Germline V gene sequence: CDR1 SGHVS, CDR2 FNYEAQ.

This chain joins TRBV10-3 and TRBJ2-1; 9 positions agree with TRBD2. Germline CDR1 is ENHRY and CDR2 is SYGVKD. With 5 bases clipped from V and 7 bases from J, the junction kept 6 bases outside the gene matches. The CDR3 loop spans 14 amino acids. The CDR3 DNA reads as TGTGCCATCAGTCTAGCGGGGTCTGGGAATGAGCAGTTCTTC. Translation gives CAISLAGSGNEQFF.

This clonotype was detected ten times or more. The chain combines TRBV6-2 or TRBV6-3 with TRBJ2-1, with TRBD1 matching over 7 bases. The CDR3 runs 14 residues. In germline, CDR1 is MNHEY, CDR2 SVGEGT. V was clipped by 2 bases and J by 7 bases; unmatched bases: 5. The CDR3 DNA is TGTGCCAGCAGTTACACCAAGACAGGGAATGAGCAGTTCTTC. Translation gives CASSYTKTGNEQFF.

The sample holds many counts of this clonotype. V is TRBV20-1 and J is TRBJ2-7, with TRBD1 matching 7 bases. Germline loops: CDR1 DFQATT, CDR2 SNEGSKA (reference sequence). The V and J ends lost 5 bases and 7 bases, in that order; junction bases with no gene match: 14. CDR3 length equals 14 residues. The CDR3, as DNA: TGCAGTGCTTCCTCGTTGGCCCCAGGGGGAGAGCAGTACTTC. This gives the protein CSASSLAPGGEQYF.

This clonotype was recorded at least ten times. The CDR3 DNA sequence: TGCAGTGCTAGAGTACAGGGGGATCAGCCCCAGCATTTT. Its protein is CSARVQGDQPQHF. The gene calls are TRBV20-1 and TRBJ1-5; 8 bases are a match to TRBD1. V lost 1 base and J lost 5; bases outside the gene matches: 1. CDR1 and CDR2 from the germline V gene are DFQATT and SNEGSKA (reference sequence). The CDR3 has 13 residues.